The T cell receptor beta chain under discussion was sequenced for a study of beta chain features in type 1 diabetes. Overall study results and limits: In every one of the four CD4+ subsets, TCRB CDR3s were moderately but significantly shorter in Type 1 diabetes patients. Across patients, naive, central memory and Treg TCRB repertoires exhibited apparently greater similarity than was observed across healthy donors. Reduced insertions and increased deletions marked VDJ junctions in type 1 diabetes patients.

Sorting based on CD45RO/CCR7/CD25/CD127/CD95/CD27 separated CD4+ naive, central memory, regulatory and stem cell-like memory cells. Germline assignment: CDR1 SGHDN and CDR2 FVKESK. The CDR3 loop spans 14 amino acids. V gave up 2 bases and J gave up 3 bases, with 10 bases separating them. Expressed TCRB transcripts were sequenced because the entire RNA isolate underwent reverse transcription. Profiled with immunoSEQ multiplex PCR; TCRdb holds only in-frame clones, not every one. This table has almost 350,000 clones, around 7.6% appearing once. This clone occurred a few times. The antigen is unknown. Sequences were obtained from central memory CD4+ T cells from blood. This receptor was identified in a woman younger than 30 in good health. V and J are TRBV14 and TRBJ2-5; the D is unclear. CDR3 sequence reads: CASSQFSLEETQYF. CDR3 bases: TGTGCCAGCAGCCAATTCTCTCTAGAAGAGACCCAGTACTTC.